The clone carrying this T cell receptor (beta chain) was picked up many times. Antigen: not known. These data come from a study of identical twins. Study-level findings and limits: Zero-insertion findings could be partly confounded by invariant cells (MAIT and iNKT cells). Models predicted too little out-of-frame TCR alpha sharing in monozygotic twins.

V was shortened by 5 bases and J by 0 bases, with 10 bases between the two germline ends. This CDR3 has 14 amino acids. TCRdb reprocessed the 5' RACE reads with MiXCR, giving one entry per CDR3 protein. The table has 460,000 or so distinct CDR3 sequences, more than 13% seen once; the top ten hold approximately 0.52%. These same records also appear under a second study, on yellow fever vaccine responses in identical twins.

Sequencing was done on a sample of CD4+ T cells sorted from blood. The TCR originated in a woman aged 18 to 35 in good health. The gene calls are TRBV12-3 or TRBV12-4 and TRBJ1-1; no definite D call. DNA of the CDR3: TGTGCCAGCAGTCCCTCGACCGTGAACACTGAAGCTTTCTTT. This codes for CASSPSTVNTEAFF.